The 11 T cell receptor beta chains given below trace back to one sample, sequenced in a study of T cells in Graves' hyperthyroidism and ophthalmopathy. Authors of the study amplified TCR beta CDR3 regions from RNA transcripts. The primer set for the first-round RT-PCR of the TCR CDR3 was HTBI. One entry per CDR3 protein, called by TCRdb with MiXCR from the multiplex PCR reads. Of more than 300,000 distinct CDR3 sequences in the sample, around 14% were seen once. The sequenced sample was blood. The receptors derive from a woman aged 25-40 years with Graves' hyperthyroidism.

This clonotype was seen ten or more times. The J gene is TRBJ1-2, the V gene TRBV28, with a weak D call TRBD1 (6 bases). V was shortened by 6 bases and J by 6 bases, with 14 bases between the two germline ends. The CDR3 covers 13 residues. Germline CDR1 and CDR2: MDHEN and SYDVKM. CDR3 loop: CASRGGQGDGYTF. In DNA form, the CDR3 reads TGTGCCAGCAGGGGGGGGCAGGGCGATGGCTACACCTTC.

The chain carries TRBV15 and TRBJ2-7; D is possibly TRBD2 (5 bases). Per the germline V gene, CDR1 is LNHNV and CDR2 is YYDKDF (reference sequence). CDR3 size: 13 residues. V was clipped by 1 base and J by 5 bases, with 9 bases between them. CDR3 sequence (DNA): TGTGCCACCAGCAGAGCGGGGTATGACGAGCAGTACTTC. Translation gives CATSRAGYDEQYF.

This clonotype was found many times. The chain recombines TRBV20-1 with TRBJ2-3; TRBD2 is a possible D gene (5 bases). Between the trimmed V and J ends, which lost 6 bases and 0 bases, there was a span of 13 bases. Looked up from germline, CDR1 is DFQATT and CDR2 is SNEGSKA (reference sequence). CDR3 length: 14 residues. The CDR3: CSAEHLASTDTQYF. CDR3 nucleotides: TGCAGTGCCGAGCACCTAGCTAGCACAGATACGCAGTATTTT.

A few counts support this clonotype. This chain joins TRBV6-1 and TRBJ2-7, with TRBD2 matching over 9 bases. Germline CDR1 MNHNS, CDR2 SASEGT. Trimming cost V 4 bases and J 5 bases; bases outside gene matches: 0. This CDR3 has 12 residues. The CDR3: CASSVAGDEQYF. The CDR3, as DNA: TGTGCCAGCAGTGTAGCGGGAGACGAGCAGTACTTC.

A few counts support this clonotype. This chain uses TRBV5-1 with TRBJ2-2, with a weak D call TRBD1 (5 bases). V lost 3 bases and J 5 bases, leaving 17 bases between the germline ends. Germline loops: CDR1 SGHRS, CDR2 YFSETQ. The CDR3 runs 16 residues. In DNA form, the CDR3 reads TGCGCCAGCAGCTATCCTACAGGCGTGAGGACCGGGGAGCTGTTTTTT. It yields the protein CASSYPTGVRTGELFF.

This clonotype was recorded a few times. The rearrangement uses TRBV14 and TRBJ2-7; tentative D call: TRBD1 (5 bases). Per germline, CDR1 SGHDN and CDR2 FVKESK. V dropped 5 bases and J dropped 5 bases, with 13 bases sitting between them. This CDR3 comprises 13 residues. Here the CDR3 DNA reads TGTGCCAGCAGCTTAACACAGGTTAACGAGCAGTACTTC. Its protein is CASSLTQVNEQYF.

This clonotype came up many times. The rearrangement joins TRBV2 to TRBJ1-1, with D unresolved. The germline V gene encodes CDR1 SNHLY and CDR2 FYNNEI. This CDR3 has 13 amino acids. V lost 6 bases to trimming and J lost 0 bases, with 8 bases between them. The DNA for the CDR3 is TGTGCCAGCAGCGTATACATGAACACTGAAGCTTTCTTT. This sequence encodes CASSVYMNTEAFF.

This clonotype was picked up many times. The V and J genes are TRBV4-2 and TRBJ2-3; D unclear. Looked up from germline, CDR1 is LGHNA and CDR2 is YNFKEQ. The CDR3 is 15 residues long. Trimming removed 10 bases from V and 1 base from J, with 18 bases in between. CDR3 coding DNA: TGTGCCACTTCGGCGGCCTTGTTAGGCACAGATACGCAGTATTTT. This sequence encodes CATSAALLGTDTQYF.

This clonotype was observed many times. The chain recombines TRBV12-5 with TRBJ1-5; D uncertain. Germline CDR1 is LGHNT and CDR2 is FRNRAP. The V end was cut by 5 bases, the J end by 9 bases, with 11 bases between. This CDR3 contains 12 residues. The CDR3 DNA reads TGTGCTAGTGGTCCCCCCGAGGGGCCCCAGCATTTT. It yields the protein CASGPPEGPQHF.

The CDR3 DNA is TGTGCCAGCAGTTTCGGGGCTCCTAGCTCCTACAATGAGCAGTTCTTC. Protein: CASSFGAPSSYNEQFF. This rearrangement joins TRBV27 to TRBJ2-1; D could derive from TRBD1 or TRBD2 (5 bases each). The CDR3 runs 16 residues. Germline CDR1 is MNHEY and CDR2 is SMNVEV (reference sequence). Trimming shortened V by 3 bases and J by 0 bases, and 12 bases separated the two germline ends.

This clonotype was counted only a few times. This chain links TRBV9 with TRBJ2-7; D remains unclear. Germline values: CDR1 SGDLS, CDR2 YYNGEE. This CDR3 contains 14 residues. The V end lost 1 base, the J end lost 0 bases, and 8 bases lay between the germline ends. This chain's CDR3 is CASSVRGDSYEQYF. CDR3 nucleotides: TGTGCCAGCAGCGTACGTGGGGACTCCTACGAGCAGTACTTC.